This is a list of T cell receptor beta chains from one sample in a study of patients and donors after allogeneic stem cell transplantation. From the RT-PCR reads, TCRdb called clonotypes with MiXCR, one entry per CDR3 protein. Of about a million distinct CDR3 sequences in the sample, 15% to 20% were seen once. Sequencing input: blood, either unsorted or a sorted T cell fraction (not recorded which). Source of these receptors: a human donor who was either an allogeneic HSCT recipient or a stem cell or donor lymphocyte infusion donor (not recorded which). It is not recorded whose cells these are; they may come from a transplant donor. Each CDR3 is given without its conserved first and last residue. Fields, in order: V gene, J gene, CDR3 protein.

TRBV4-1	TRBJ1-4	ASSPIGGPKELF
TRBV20-1	TRBJ1-2	SARGPRGPTNRGYT
TRBV11-2	TRBJ2-3	ASSRMIRAVTDTQY
TRBV5-6	TRBJ1-2	ASSFDNYGYT
TRBV6-5	TRBJ2-1	ASSYLTDSQQF
TRBV5-1	TRBJ1-5	ASSRLSGTQPQH
TRBV12-3/TRBV12-4	TRBJ2-1	ASSLTGDEQF
TRBV24-1	TRBJ2-7	ATSDIQGSSYEQY
TRBV6-2/TRBV6-3	TRBJ1-2	ASSYQVLNYGYT
TRBV29-1	TRBJ1-3	SGSDDSGNTIY
TRBV9	TRBJ2-1	ASSVDDGGVYNEQF
TRBV2	TRBJ1-1	ASSAAGRGNTEAF
TRBV27	TRBJ2-3	ASSRLTLRDTQY
TRBV11-3	TRBJ1-1	ASSLLSTGQGTEAF
TRBV12-3/TRBV12-4	TRBJ2-7	ASSLFSGATYEQY
TRBV7-3	TRBJ2-3	ASSLALTSGGPTDTQY
TRBV6-1	TRBJ2-7	ASSPGFNYEQY
TRBV4-1	TRBJ1-5	ASSQAWRDRVSNQPQH
TRBV2	TRBJ2-3	ASLVVAGGGDTQY
TRBV10-3	TRBJ2-1	AISEQYNEQF
TRBV5-1	TRBJ2-1	ASSLGGMGNEQF
TRBV5-1	TRBJ1-6	ASSLGLRLINSPLH
TRBV2	TRBJ2-1	ASSDASGGYNEQF
TRBV7-6	TRBJ2-3	ASQDVSGGTDTQY
TRBV5-6	TRBJ1-1	ASSPGVYGDTEAF
TRBV7-2	TRBJ2-3	ASSLQSGETDTQY
TRBV6-2/TRBV6-3	TRBJ2-6	ASSPGGTLNVLT
TRBV29-1	TRBJ2-7	SVEDPRTGADEQY
TRBV10-3	TRBJ2-1	AISDPGLAGGPSSYNEQF
TRBV11-2	TRBJ2-4	ASSFPKTGTAKNIQY
TRBV9	TRBJ2-1	ASSYLAGAGSEQF
TRBV15	TRBJ2-1	ATSRDRVASEQF
TRBV18	TRBJ1-2	ASSPQAGGNYGYT
TRBV10-3	TRBJ2-1	ATNGQGAGEQF
TRBV20-1	TRBJ2-3	SARPASRTDTQY
TRBV27	TRBJ2-7	ASSLRSEGSNEQY
TRBV29-1	TRBJ2-1	SVGGGSSYNEQF
TRBV5-6	TRBJ2-7	ASSHGDYEQY
TRBV7-2	TRBJ1-2	ASSPAGQHGYT
TRBV7-9	TRBJ2-1	ASGVLSGTNYNEQF
TRBV9	TRBJ1-4	ASSPHGQGLNEKLF
TRBV4-1	TRBJ2-5	ASSHRPYQETQY
TRBV10-3	TRBJ2-7	AISETTREMAYEQY
TRBV2	TRBJ2-7	ASSTETYEQY
TRBV4-1	TRBJ2-7	ASSQGQTGYYEQY
TRBV5-1	TRBJ1-1	ASSLVTESNTEAF
TRBV15	TRBJ2-6	ATSRVAGERPSGANVLT
TRBV9	TRBJ2-1	ASSPARPLNGEQF
TRBV6-1	TRBJ2-5	ASRGLAPEETQY
TRBV12-3/TRBV12-4	TRBJ1-4	ASSPRTGGEKLF
TRBV12-3/TRBV12-4	TRBJ2-3	ASSRLEGSDTQY
TRBV14	TRBJ2-7	ASSQDKEGGYEQY
TRBV3-1	TRBJ1-2	ASSQDRQRYGYT
TRBV24-1	TRBJ1-2	ATSAGSNYGYT
TRBV12-3/TRBV12-4	TRBJ1-2	ASSLTGNSRHGYT
TRBV5-1	TRBJ2-3	ASSPGQGRVDTQY
TRBV14	TRBJ1-1	ASSPQGVALWGTEAF
TRBV5-1	TRBJ1-3	ASSVTGTGARPTIY
TRBV6-1	TRBJ2-3	ASKATGGTDTQY